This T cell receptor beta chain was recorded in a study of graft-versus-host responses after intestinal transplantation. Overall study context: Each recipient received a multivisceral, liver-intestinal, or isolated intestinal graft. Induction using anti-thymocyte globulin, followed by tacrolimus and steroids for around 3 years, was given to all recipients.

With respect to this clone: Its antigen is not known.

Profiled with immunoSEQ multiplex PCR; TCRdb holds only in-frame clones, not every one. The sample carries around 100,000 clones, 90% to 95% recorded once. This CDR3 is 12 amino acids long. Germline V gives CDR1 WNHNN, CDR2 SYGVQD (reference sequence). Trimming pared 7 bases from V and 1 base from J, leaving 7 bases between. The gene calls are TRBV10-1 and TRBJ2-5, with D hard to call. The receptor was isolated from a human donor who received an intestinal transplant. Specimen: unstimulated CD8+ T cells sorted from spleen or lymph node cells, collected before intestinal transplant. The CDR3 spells CASKTSQETQYF. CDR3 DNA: TGCGCCAGCAAAACCAGCCAAGAGACCCAGTACTTC.